The subject of this entry is one T cell receptor beta chain. What it binds is not known. Use of 60 Vbeta and 13 Jbeta primers characterized the PCR. Here immunoSEQ multiplex PCR was the method, and the copy in TCRdb shows in-frame clones only, minus some. Recorded for this sample: fewer than 150,000 clones. The sample is drawn from a study of cytomegalovirus exposure and HLA in healthy donors. In the study overall: Caucasian-associated ancestry cluster membership applied to around 80% of some 400 genotyped donors. Findings and limits, study-wide: The Asian-associated ancestry cluster reportedly had fewer N-insertions than the 666-donor mean in a later analysis.

Per the germline V gene, CDR1 is MGHDK and CDR2 is SYGVNS. V was trimmed by 3 bases and J by 8 bases, leaving 13 bases between them. The CDR3 is 13 amino acids. The sequence came from a man aged 18-30 years in good health and CMV-seronegative. Sequenced input: PBMCs. The chain uses TRBV25-1 and TRBJ1-1, with unresolved D. The CDR3 spells CASSDPGLGEAFF. CDR3 DNA sequence: TGTGCCAGCAGTGATCCGGGATTAGGGGAAGCTTTCTTT.